Here is one TCR beta chain with its context. This receptor's antigen is unknown. No much larger clonotype is one base removed from it; base qualities were not supplied. What the time point label conveys for this sample: cycle 4 day 1 (C4D1), after around six weeks of nivolumab. Every trial patient had relapsed after autologous stem cell transplantation, and cohorts A, B and C differed in prior brentuximab vedotin exposure. Magnetic negative selection with a Miltenyi CD4+ T cell isolation kit was used to purify CD4+ T cells from thawed PBMCs. The trial cohort was composed of approximately 60 patients with relapsed/refractory classical Hodgkin lymphoma, for whom complete response, partial response or progressive disease was recorded as best overall response. Trial patients were treated with single-agent nivolumab in the multi-cohort phase II CheckMate 205 trial. An independent review committee assessed best overall response using the 2007 International Working Group response criteria. Trial PBMCs were obtained immediately prior to nivolumab initiation (C1D1) and on therapy at cycle 2 day 1 and cycle 4 day 1. After peripheral blood was drawn into 8 mL Vacutainer Cell Preparation Tubes, PBMCs were isolated by centrifugation and then cryopreserved. Purified CD4+ and CD8+ fractions were prepared only for cases with an additional available PBMC sample. Magnetically labelled cells were removed on LS columns in a quadroMACS separator, and the flow-through was collected as the purified fraction.

Genomic DNA was extracted with the Qiagen DNeasy kit from unsorted PBMCs and from negatively selected CD4+ and CD8+ fractions. TCR beta CDR3 regions were subjected to amplification by immunoSEQ multiplex PCR with primers that anneal to V and J segments. A synthetic immune receptor repertoire was used to minimize amplification bias, and remaining bias was computationally removed after sequencing. On the authors' methods: Custom Python scripts were used to quantify repertoire diversity as the Shannon entropy index. Unsorted, CD4+ and CD8+ repertoires were examined separately, except in combined analyses, for which CD4+ and CD8+ sequences were merged in silico. Clonal expansion was defined as at least a 2-fold frequency increase after treatment relative to C1D1, with a pseudocount of 0.5 for undetected baseline clones. Singleton clones were defined as clones with 0 or 1 copy at C1D1, and non-singleton clones were defined as clones with 2 or more copies. Clones expanded in unsorted samples were annotated as CD4+, CD8+ or unknown by matching protein sequences in sorted samples from the same patient. Wilcoxon tests were applied to paired samples to test diversity changes from C1D1 to C4D1. The table was pulled from immuneACCESS by TCRdb, which kept in-frame rearrangements only. Such tables lose some clones; where checked, under half of the loss comes from unresolved V genes, and the rest has no known cause. V, J and clone size derive from that table, while D and trimming were established from the DNA sequence. Present in this sample are 25,000 to 30,000 clones, over 75% of which were seen just once. In total, the top ten clones hold around 0.56% of the sample.

These data originate in a study of PD-1 blockade in classical Hodgkin lymphoma (dated by TCRdb to about 2020). Describing the broader study: Nivolumab dosing was 3 mg/kg intravenously every 2 weeks, continuing until either disease progression or unacceptable toxicity. The study used TCR beta sequencing and CyTOF to define a peripheral blood immune signature of response to PD-1 blockade in classical Hodgkin lymphoma. General findings and caveats noted by the study authors: Trial patients achieving complete response had baseline diversity similar to newly diagnosed patients, whereas partial responders and progressors had significantly lower diversity. Baseline TCR diversity was reported as lower in newly diagnosed patients than in healthy donors, and lower still in relapsed/refractory patients. A significant rise by C4D1 was seen in CD4+ but not CD8+ TCR diversity (p=0.0027 vs p=0.16), with the rise being most apparent in complete responders (p=0.02). The study covered only a single clinical trial cohort, and the causes of the repertoire differences, possibly disease activity or prior therapy, were still not defined. Lower diversity was observed in patients in whom nivolumab was started less than 1 year after ASCT, and these patients were excluded from later analyses so that confounding by immune reconstitution would be avoided.

The CDR3 holds 15 amino acids from the cysteine to the phenylalanine. Only the CDR3 portion is preserved as DNA: 45 bases, with reading frame beginning at the first base. The receptor comes from a human donor with classical Hodgkin lymphoma. The sample was CD4+ T cells from blood, taken before the fourth cycle of nivolumab. This sequence uses TRBV21-1 and TRBJ1-1; TRBD1 is the table's D call, not checked against the DNA. TRBV21-1 is noted as a pseudogene. The CDR3 loop reads CASSKVRQGHTEAFF. The DNA is as follows: TGTGCCAGCAGCAAAGTAAGGCAGGGCCACACTGAAGCTTTCTTT.